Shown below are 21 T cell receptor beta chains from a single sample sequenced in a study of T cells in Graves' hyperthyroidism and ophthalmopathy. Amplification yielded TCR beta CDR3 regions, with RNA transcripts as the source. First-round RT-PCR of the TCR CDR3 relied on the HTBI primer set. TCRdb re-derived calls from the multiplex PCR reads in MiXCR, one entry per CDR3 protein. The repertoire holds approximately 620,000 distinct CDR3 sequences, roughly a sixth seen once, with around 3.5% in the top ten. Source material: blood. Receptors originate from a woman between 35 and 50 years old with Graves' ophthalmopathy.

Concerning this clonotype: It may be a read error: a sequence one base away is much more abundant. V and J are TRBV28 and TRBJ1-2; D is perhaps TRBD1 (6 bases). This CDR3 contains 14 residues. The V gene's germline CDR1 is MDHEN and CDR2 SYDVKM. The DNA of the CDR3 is TGTGCCTGCAGTTTTCTACAGGGTTCCTATGGCTACACCTTC. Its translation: CACSFLQGSYGYTF.

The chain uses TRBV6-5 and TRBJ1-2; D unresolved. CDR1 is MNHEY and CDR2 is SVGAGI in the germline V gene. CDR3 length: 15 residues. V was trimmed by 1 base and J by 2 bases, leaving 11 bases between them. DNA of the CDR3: TGTGCCAGCAGTTACTATCCCCAGAGAAACTATGGCTACACCTTC. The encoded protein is CASSYYPQRNYGYTF.

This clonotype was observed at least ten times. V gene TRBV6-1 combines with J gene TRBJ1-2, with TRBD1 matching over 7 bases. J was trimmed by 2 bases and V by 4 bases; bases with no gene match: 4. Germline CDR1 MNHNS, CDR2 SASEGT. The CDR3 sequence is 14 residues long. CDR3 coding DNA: TGTGCCAGCAGTGCCGGGACAGAGAACTATGGCTACACCTTC. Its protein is CASSAGTENYGYTF.

The CDR3 sequence: CASSQLVLAGNRRSNTEAFF. In DNA, the CDR3 is TGCGCCAGCAGCCAATTGGTCTTGGCGGGGAATAGGAGGTCGAACACTGAAGCTTTCTTT. The chain employs TRBV4-1 and TRBJ1-1; D remains unclear. The length of the CDR3 is 20 residues. Per germline, CDR1 MGHRA and CDR2 YSYEKL. With 2 bases removed from V and 1 base from J, the gap between germline ends came to 26 bases.

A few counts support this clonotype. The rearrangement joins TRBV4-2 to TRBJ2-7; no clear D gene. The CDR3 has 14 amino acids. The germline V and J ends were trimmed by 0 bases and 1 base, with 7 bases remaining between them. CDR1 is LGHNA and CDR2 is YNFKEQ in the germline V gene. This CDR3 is CASSQDLSSYEQYF. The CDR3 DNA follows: TGTGCCAGCAGCCAAGATCTTAGTTCCTACGAGCAGTACTTC.

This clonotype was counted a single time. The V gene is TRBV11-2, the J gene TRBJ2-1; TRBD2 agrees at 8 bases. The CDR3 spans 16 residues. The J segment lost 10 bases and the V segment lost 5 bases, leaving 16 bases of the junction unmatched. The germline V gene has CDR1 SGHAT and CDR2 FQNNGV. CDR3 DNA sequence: TGTGCCAGCAGCCAAGGACTCGGGAGGGGGGCCGGCGAGCAGTTCTTC. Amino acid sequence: CASSQGLGRGAGEQFF.

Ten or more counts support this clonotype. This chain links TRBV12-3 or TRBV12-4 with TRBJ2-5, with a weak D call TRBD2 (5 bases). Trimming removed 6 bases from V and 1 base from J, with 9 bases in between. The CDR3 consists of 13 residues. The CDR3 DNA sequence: TGTGCCAGCAGGAGGGAATCCCAAGAGACCCAGTACTTC. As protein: CASRRESQETQYF.

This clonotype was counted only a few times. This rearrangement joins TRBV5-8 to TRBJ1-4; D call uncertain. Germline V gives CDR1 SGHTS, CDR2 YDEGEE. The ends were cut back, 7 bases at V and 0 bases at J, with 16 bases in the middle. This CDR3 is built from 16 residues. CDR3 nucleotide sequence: TGTGCCAGCCGAAAGGGCAGCTTGGCAACTAATGAAAAACTGTTTTTT. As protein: CASRKGSLATNEKLFF.

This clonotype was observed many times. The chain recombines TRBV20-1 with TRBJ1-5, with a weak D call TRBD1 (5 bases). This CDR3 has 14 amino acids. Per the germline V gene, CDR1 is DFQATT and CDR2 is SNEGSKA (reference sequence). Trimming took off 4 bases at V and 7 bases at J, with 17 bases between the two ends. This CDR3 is CSAMGQDGRQPQHF. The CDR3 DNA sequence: TGCAGTGCTATGGGGCAGGATGGACGACAGCCCCAGCATTTT.

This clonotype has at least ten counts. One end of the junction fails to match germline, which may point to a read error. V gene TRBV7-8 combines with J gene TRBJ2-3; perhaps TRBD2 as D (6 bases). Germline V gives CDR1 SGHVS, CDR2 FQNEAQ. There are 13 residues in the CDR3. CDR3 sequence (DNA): TGTGCCAGCAGTTTAGGGGAGGCAGATACGCAGTATTTT. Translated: CASSLGEADTQYF.

In DNA, the CDR3 is TGTGCCAGCAGTTACTCGCGGCCTAGCGGGAGGGCCGCCGGGGAGCTGTTTTTT. Its translation: CASSYSRPSGRAAGELFF. The gene calls are TRBV6-5 and TRBJ2-2; TRBD2 matches at 12 bases. Germline V CDR1 and CDR2: MNHEY, SVGAGI. V lost 0 bases to trimming and J lost 6 bases; unmatched junction nucleotides: 8. CDR3 length: 18 amino acids.

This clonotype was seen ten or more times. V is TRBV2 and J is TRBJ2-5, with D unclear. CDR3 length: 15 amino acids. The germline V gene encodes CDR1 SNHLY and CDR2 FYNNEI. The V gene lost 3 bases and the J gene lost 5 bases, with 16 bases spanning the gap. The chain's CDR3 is CASSDGLLKRETQYF. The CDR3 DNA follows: TGTGCCAGCAGTGATGGGCTCTTAAAACGGGAGACCCAGTACTTC.

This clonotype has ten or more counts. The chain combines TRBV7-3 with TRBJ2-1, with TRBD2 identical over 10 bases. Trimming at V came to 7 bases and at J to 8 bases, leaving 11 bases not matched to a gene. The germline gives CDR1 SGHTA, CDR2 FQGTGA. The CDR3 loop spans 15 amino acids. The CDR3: CASKTSSGGRDEQFF. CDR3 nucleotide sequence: TGTGCCAGCAAAACTTCTAGCGGGGGTCGGGATGAGCAGTTCTTC.

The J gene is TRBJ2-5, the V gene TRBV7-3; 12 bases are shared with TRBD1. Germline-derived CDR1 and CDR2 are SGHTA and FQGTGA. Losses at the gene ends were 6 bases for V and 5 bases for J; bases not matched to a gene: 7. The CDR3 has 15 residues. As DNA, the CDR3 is TGTGCCAGCAGTACCGGGACAGGGGGCCACGAGACCCAGTACTTC. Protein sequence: CASSTGTGGHETQYF.

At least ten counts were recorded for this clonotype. CDR3 residues: CASMVGANEQFF. The CDR3 coding sequence is TGTGCCAGCATGGTCGGGGCCAATGAGCAGTTCTTC. This chain connects TRBV28 to TRBJ2-1; either TRBD1 or TRBD2 may fit D (5 bases each). V was cut by 7 bases and J by 6 bases, with 10 bases left in between. Germline V CDR1 and CDR2: MDHEN, SYDVKM. The CDR3 is 12 residues long.

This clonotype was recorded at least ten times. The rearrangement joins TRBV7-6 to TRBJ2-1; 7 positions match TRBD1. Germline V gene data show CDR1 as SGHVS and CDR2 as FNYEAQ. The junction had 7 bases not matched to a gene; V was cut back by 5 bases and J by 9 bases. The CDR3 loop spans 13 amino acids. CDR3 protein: CASSATGVAEQFF. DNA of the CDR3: TGTGCCAGCAGCGCCACAGGGGTTGCTGAGCAGTTCTTC.

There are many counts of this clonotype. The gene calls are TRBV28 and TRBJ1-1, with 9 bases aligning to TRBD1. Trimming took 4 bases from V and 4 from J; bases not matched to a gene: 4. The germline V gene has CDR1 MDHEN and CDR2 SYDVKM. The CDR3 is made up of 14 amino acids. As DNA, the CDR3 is TGTGCCAGCAGTTCACAGGGGGCGGGCACTGAAGCTTTCTTT. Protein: CASSSQGAGTEAFF.

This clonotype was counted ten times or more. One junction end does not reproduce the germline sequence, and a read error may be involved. CDR3 sequence: CSARGLALTYNEQFF. In nucleotides, the CDR3 is TGCAGCGCTAGAGGACTAGCTCTGACCTACAATGAGCAGTTCTTC. The J gene is TRBJ2-1, the V gene TRBV20-1; 8 bases align to TRBD2. Germline assignment: CDR1 DFQATT and CDR2 SNEGSKA (reference sequence). The CDR3 sequence is 15 residues long.

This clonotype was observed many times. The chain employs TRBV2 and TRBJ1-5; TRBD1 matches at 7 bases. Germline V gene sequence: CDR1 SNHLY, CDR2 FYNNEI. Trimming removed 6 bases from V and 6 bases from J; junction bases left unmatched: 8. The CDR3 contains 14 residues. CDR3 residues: CASSASGGPQPQHF. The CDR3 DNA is TGTGCCAGCAGCGCCTCAGGGGGTCCTCAGCCCCAGCATTTT.

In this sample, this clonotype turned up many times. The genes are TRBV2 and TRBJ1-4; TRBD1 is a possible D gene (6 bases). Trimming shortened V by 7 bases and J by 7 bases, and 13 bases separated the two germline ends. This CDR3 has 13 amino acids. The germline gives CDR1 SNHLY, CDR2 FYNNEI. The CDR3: CASTTGFGEKLFF. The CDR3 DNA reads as TGTGCCAGCACCACAGGGTTCGGTGAAAAACTGTTTTTT.

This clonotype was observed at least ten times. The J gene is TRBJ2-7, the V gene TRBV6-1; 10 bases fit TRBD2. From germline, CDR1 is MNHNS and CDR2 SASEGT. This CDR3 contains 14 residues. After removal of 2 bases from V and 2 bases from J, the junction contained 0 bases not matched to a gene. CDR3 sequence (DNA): TGTGCCAGCAGTGAAACTAGCGGGGCCTACGAGCAGTACTTC. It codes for CASSETSGAYEQYF.